This passage covers 18 T cell receptor beta chains from one sample sequenced in a study of siplizumab effects on memory and regulatory T cells. Method: immunoSEQ multiplex PCR; TCRdb's copy keeps in-frame clones and lacks some. The table lists some 52,000 clones, 95% to 97% of them singletons. The sequencing input was naive CD4+ T cells sorted from blood. The receptors were sampled from a human donor in good health.

This clone was seen just once. The chain recombines TRBV25-1 with TRBJ1-2, with D possibly being TRBD1 (5 bases). Germline CDR1 reads MGHDK; CDR2 reads SYGVNS. The CDR3 has 11 amino acids. With 6 bases removed from V and 4 bases from J, the gap between germline ends came to 6 bases. The CDR3 DNA sequence: TGTGCCAGCAGCGGGACCTATGGCTACACCTTC. It is translated as CASSGTYGYTF.

Points on this clone: Mismatch with germline at one junction end may stem from a read error. The chain recombines TRBV7-7 with TRBJ2-2; D perhaps matches TRBD1 (6 bases). This CDR3 has 14 amino acids. The germline gives CDR1 SSHAT, CDR2 FNYEAQ (reference sequence). The CDR3 reads CASSLAPGEQELFF. DNA of the CDR3: TGTGCTAGCAGCTTAGCGCCAGGGGAACAGGAGCTGTTTTTT.

This clone has just one count. This rearrangement joins TRBV2 to TRBJ2-3; TRBD1 is a possible D gene (6 bases). With 8 bases removed from V and 2 bases from J, the gap between germline ends came to 17 bases. The CDR3 is 15 residues long. Germline V CDR1 and CDR2: SNHLY, FYNNEI. The DNA for the CDR3 is TGTGCCAGCGTCGGGACACCCCAAGCCACAGATACGCAGTATTTT. Residues: CASVGTPQATDTQYF.

V gene TRBV2 combines with J gene TRBJ2-7; no definite D call. Trimming left V 6 bases short and J 5 bases short, with 23 bases between. The germline gives CDR1 SNHLY, CDR2 FYNNEI. The CDR3 spans 16 residues. The CDR3 loop reads CASSQHSYGLSDEQYF. The CDR3 region has the DNA TGTGCCAGCAGCCAGCATTCATATGGGCTTTCCGACGAGCAGTACTTC. Combining the CDR3 with reference TRBV2 and TRBJ2-7 gives the whole variable domain EPEVTQTPSHQVTQMGQEVILRCVPISNHLYFYWYRQILGQKVEFLVSFYNNEISEKSEIFDDQFSVERPDGSNFTLKIRSTKLEDSAMYFCASSQHSYGLSDEQYFGPGTRLTVT.

In its sample, this clone was seen once. This chain connects TRBV5-1 to TRBJ1-4; unclear D gene. V was pared by 3 bases and J by 8 bases, with 14 bases between. This CDR3 is built from 14 residues. Germline V gene sequence: CDR1 SGHRS, CDR2 YFSETQ. The CDR3 protein is CASSYTSAGEKLFF. The CDR3 bases are TGCGCCAGCAGCTACACCTCGGCCGGCGAAAAACTGTTTTTT.

The V call is TRBV6-6, the J call TRBJ1-1, with a possible D match to TRBD1 (5 bases). CDR3 length: 13 residues. Germline values: CDR1 MNHNY, CDR2 SVGAGI (reference sequence). V was pared by 3 bases and J by 4 bases, with 9 bases between. Here the CDR3 reads CASSYLGATEAFF. CDR3 DNA: TGTGCCAGCAGTTATTTAGGGGCCACTGAAGCTTTCTTT.

This sequence joins TRBV7-3 and TRBJ1-2; possible D gene TRBD1, 6 bases. The germline gives CDR1 SGHTA, CDR2 FQGTGA. Trimming shortened V by 3 bases and J by 8 bases, and 16 bases separated the two germline ends. The CDR3 length is 14 residues. In nucleotides, the CDR3 is TGTGCCAGCAGCTTTGAACAGGGAATAGGAGGCTACACCTTC. As protein: CASSFEQGIGGYTF.

The chain uses TRBV30 and TRBJ1-5, with D perhaps matching TRBD1 (5 bases). The ends were cut back, 1 base at V and 5 bases at J, with 9 bases in the middle. The CDR3 runs 13 residues. In germline, CDR1 is GTSNPN, CDR2 SVGIG (reference sequence). The CDR3 protein is CAWSGEGHQPQHF. For the CDR3, the DNA is TGTGCCTGGAGTGGAGAGGGACATCAGCCCCAGCATTTT.

Of note for this clone: The germline gene is not matched at one end of the junction; a read error may be the cause. The genes are TRBV7-2 and TRBJ2-1; 12 nucleotides agree with TRBD2. The CDR3 length is 17 residues. Germline values: CDR1 SGHTA, CDR2 FQGNSA. The CDR3 loop is CASSFGLAGPSFNEQFF. The CDR3 region has the DNA TGTGCCAGCAGCTTCGGACTAGCGGGGCCCTCCTTCAATGAGCAGTTCTTC.

This chain uses TRBV6-5 with TRBJ2-3, with D possibly being TRBD2 (5 bases). This CDR3 comprises 16 residues. CDR1 is MNHEY, CDR2 SVGAGI, per germline. Between the trimmed V and J ends, which lost 0 bases and 0 bases, there was a span of 10 bases. As DNA, the CDR3 is TGTGCCAGCAGTTACTCCGGGCTAGCTAGCACAGATACGCAGTATTTT. Translating it yields CASSYSGLASTDTQYF.

The chain has TRBV25-1 and TRBJ1-1; D may be TRBD1 (5 bases). The CDR3 totals 14 residues. V dropped 8 bases and J dropped 1 base, with 14 bases sitting between them. CDR1 MGHDK and CDR2 SYGVNS come from the germline V gene. As DNA, the CDR3 is TGTGCCAGCCTCTCGGGACCGGGGAACACTGAAGCTTTCTTT. Translated: CASLSGPGNTEAFF.

The genes are TRBV27 and TRBJ2-5; TRBD1 agrees at 9 bases. With 6 bases clipped from V and 5 bases from J, the junction kept 10 bases outside the gene matches. Germline values: CDR1 MNHEY, CDR2 SMNVEV (reference sequence). The length of the CDR3 is 15 residues. The CDR3, as DNA: TGTGCCAGCAGGGTGATACAGGGGGCAGGGGAGACCCAGTACTTC. Its translation: CASRVIQGAGETQYF.

The rearrangement uses TRBV11-3 and TRBJ1-1; TRBD1 agrees at 8 bases. The V gene end was trimmed by 5 bases and the J gene end by 1 base; junction bases not matched to a gene: 3. Germline V CDR1 and CDR2: SGHNT, YENEEA. This CDR3 is built from 14 residues. The CDR3 coding sequence is TGTGCCAGCAGCACGGGACAGGAGAACACTGAAGCTTTCTTT. Translated, it gives CASSTGQENTEAFF.

The J gene is TRBJ2-3, the V gene TRBV27; weak D call: TRBD2 (5 bases). V was pared by 4 bases and J by 0 bases, with 11 bases between. Germline CDR1 is MNHEY and CDR2 is SMNVEV (reference sequence). The CDR3 length is 15 residues. The CDR3 nucleotides are TGTGCCAGCAGTTCTAAGCGGCTTAGCACAGATACGCAGTATTTT. As protein: CASSSKRLSTDTQYF.

The DNA of the CDR3 is TGTGCCAGTAGTCCCCGTCAGGGGATTAGATCCTACGAGCAGTACTTC. Its protein is CASSPRQGIRSYEQYF. The genes are TRBV19 and TRBJ2-7, with a weak D call TRBD1 (6 bases). V was pared by 5 bases and J by 1 base, with 18 bases between. From germline, CDR1 is LNHDA and CDR2 SQIVND (reference sequence). This CDR3 spans 16 amino acids.

This chain uses TRBV29-1 with TRBJ2-7; perhaps TRBD1 as D (6 bases). Trimming left V 1 base short and J 4 bases short, with 11 bases between. Per germline, CDR1 SQVTM and CDR2 ANQGSEA. This CDR3 is built from 13 residues. CDR3 region: CSVEGARGYEQYF. In DNA form, the CDR3 reads TGCAGCGTTGAAGGGGCCAGGGGTTACGAGCAGTACTTC.

The rearrangement uses TRBV6-4 and TRBJ1-6, with D possibly matching TRBD1 (5 bases). This CDR3 region has 15 residues. CDR1 and CDR2 (germline): MRHNA, SNTAGT. V was pared by 3 bases and J by 10 bases, with 16 bases between. The CDR3 spells CASSESSRGGSPLHF. The CDR3, as DNA: TGTGCCAGCAGTGAAAGTTCAAGGGGAGGGTCACCCCTCCACTTT.

The chain carries TRBV6-4 and TRBJ2-1; the D call may be TRBD1 or TRBD2 (6 bases each). The length of the CDR3 is 15 residues. The V and J ends lost 5 bases and 0 bases respectively, with 11 bases between them. From germline, CDR1 is MRHNA and CDR2 SNTAGT. The CDR3 protein is CASSLEGGSYNEQFF. The DNA for the CDR3 is TGTGCCAGCAGTCTGGAGGGGGGCTCCTACAATGAGCAGTTCTTC.